These T cell receptor beta chains were read from a single sample in a study of breast tumors, draining lymph nodes, adjacent tissues. TCRdb fed the multiplex PCR reads into MiXCR, producing one record per CDR3 protein. This sample has about 230,000 distinct CDR3 sequences, with about 30% found just once. The sequenced material came from axillary lymph node tissue. The source is a female donor with breast cancer. Some clones in this sample may be carry-over from other donors' samples. Each CDR3 is given with its conserved first and last residue. D genes are given only for firm matches. Only some rows state a clone size, as once, few, many or a class for expanded clones.

TRBV7-2,NA,many,CASSKGGGGDEQFF
TRBV2,TRBD2,NA,CAGSEGLAVDTQYF
TRBV4-2,TRBD1,many,CASSQDHRRGPGGYTF
TRBV15,NA,NA,CATSRDPSSPLHF
TRBV7-3,NA,NA,CASTTVDYNEKLLF
TRBV11-2,NA,many,CASSYIQGMQFF
TRBV19,NA,many,CASSPWGRGQSYEQYF
TRBV19,TRBD2,many,CASSIIAGAADTQYF
TRBV24-1,NA,NA,CATSREASSPLHF
TRBV6-1,NA,many,CASLREVTGLNSPLHF
TRBV4-2,NA,many,CASSQERYSNQPQHF
TRBV20-1,NA,few,CSARDRTGVTQYF
TRBV19,TRBD2,many,CASRSSGRALTDTQYF
TRBV9,TRBD2,NA,CASSVGSGRAGEPFF
TRBV6-5,TRBD1,many,CASSHRTGGETQYF
TRBV15,NA,many,CATSRWTEHGYTF
TRBV5-4,TRBD2,many,CASSRLLSGSSYNEQFF
TRBV12-5,TRBD2,many,CASGLGTSGSVSYNEQFF
TRBV6-6,TRBD1,NA,CASSFLERVTGGESTDTQYF
TRBV7-2,TRBD2,many,CASSLVGGGYQETQYF
TRBV29-1,NA,once,CSAWTGGNQPQHF
TRBV25-1,NA,many,CASSWASADNEQFF
TRBV4-1,TRBD2,NA,CASSGTSGSEGEQYF
TRBV5-4,NA,NA,CASSTSGSNQPQHF
TRBV6-4,TRBD2,many,CASSDSTSPTDTQYF
TRBV3-1,NA,many,CASSSQGHNEQFF
TRBV7-3,TRBD1,NA,CASSQQGSNTEAFF